The clone carrying this TCR beta chain has just a few counts. The sample belongs to a study of T cells after yellow fever vaccination. In TCRdb, the 5' RACE reads were re-called with MiXCR into one record per CDR3 protein. The table includes approximately 600,000 distinct CDR3 sequences, about 12% detected once. The CDR3 is made up of 20 amino acids. With V trimmed by 2 bases and J by 4 bases, 19 bases remained unmatched. The input for sequencing was PBMCs, taken on the day of the yellow fever booster vaccination. The V and J genes are TRBV12-3 or TRBV12-4 and TRBJ2-5; TRBD2 matches at 10 bases. The TCR sequence derives from a man aged 30-40 years who received the YFV17D yellow fever vaccine. The CDR3 DNA sequence: TGTGCCAGCAGTTTATCGAGAGGGGGAGCGGGAGGGGTTAGTGGAGAGACCCAGTACTTC. This sequence encodes CASSLSRGGAGGVSGETQYF.